This is a list of T cell receptor beta chains from one sample in a study of PD-1 blockade in classical Hodgkin lymphoma. Using immunoSEQ multiplex PCR, the repertoire was profiled, and TCRdb retains in-frame clones only, with some absent. This table holds 25,000 to 30,000 clones, approximately 81% found once. The specimen was CD4+ T cells from blood, collected before the fourth cycle of nivolumab. The source of these receptors is a human donor with classical Hodgkin lymphoma. Each CDR3 is given with its conserved first and last residue. A D gene is named only where the DNA matches it firmly. Some rows mark clone size as missing; the rest say once, few, many or name a class of expanded clone.

CDR3 DNA	CDR3 protein	V gene	J gene	D gene	clone size
TGTGCCAGCAGACAGGGGAGGGTAGGGAATCAGCCCCAGCATTTT	CASRQGRVGNQPQHF	TRBV6-5	TRBJ1-5	TRBD1	.
TGTGCCAGCAGCCAATACAGGACCGATGGGACTGAAGCTTTCTTT	CASSQYRTDGTEAFF	TRBV14	TRBJ1-1	.	.
TGTGCCAGCAGCGTTACCAGAGATTCACCCCTCCACTTT	CASSVTRDSPLHF	TRBV7-8	TRBJ1-6	.	medium-sized
TGCGCCAGCACTAGAAGACTAGCTTGTGAGCAGTTCTTC	CASTRRLACEQFF	TRBV23-1	TRBJ2-1	TRBD2	.
TGTGCCAGTAGCCTTGACAGGGGGAACACTGAAGCTTTCTTT	CASSLDRGNTEAFF	TRBV19	TRBJ1-1	TRBD1	.
TGTGCCAGCAGTACTAGGTCAGGGACTGGGGCCAACGTCCTGACTTTC	CASSTRSGTGANVLTF	TRBV2	TRBJ2-6	.	.
TGCGCCAGCAGCTTGGTGGGACAGCAATATAACTATGGCTACACCTTC	CASSLVGQQYNYGYTF	TRBV5-1	TRBJ1-2	TRBD1	.
TGCGCCAGCAGCTCACAGGGGATTCGGACCTACGAGCAGTACTTC	CASSSQGIRTYEQYF	TRBV5-1	TRBJ2-7	TRBD1	few
TGTGCCAGTAGTAGCCTTGGGGCAGGGTTGGGCGATACGCAGTATTTT	CASSSLGAGLGDTQYF	TRBV19	TRBJ2-3	.	.
TGTGCCAGCAGTTTATCGGCCGGGACAGGGCGATCACCCCTCCACTTT	CASSLSAGTGRSPLHF	TRBV28	TRBJ1-6	TRBD1	medium-sized
TGTGCCAGCCTGGGGGGCCGAGTTGCAGATACGCAGTATTTT	CASLGGRVADTQYF	TRBV6-1	TRBJ2-3	.	.
TGTGCCAGCAGCTTCAGATCAAAAGTGGGAGAGACCCAGTACTTC	CASSFRSKVGETQYF	TRBV5-4	TRBJ2-5	.	.
TGCGCCAGCAGCTTGGAAGGGGGCCCTTACGAGCAGTACTTC	CASSLEGGPYEQYF	TRBV5-1	TRBJ2-7	TRBD1	once
TGTGCCAGCAGCTGGGGCGCCGCGAACACCGGGGAGCTGTTTTTT	CASSWGAANTGELFF	TRBV9	TRBJ2-2	.	.
TGCGCCAGCAACGTAAAGGGACCAACAGATACGCAGTATTTT	CASNVKGPTDTQYF	TRBV5-1	TRBJ2-3	.	.
TGTGCCAGCACCGTCGAAGTGTTCTCTGGAAACACCATATATTTT	CASTVEVFSGNTIYF	TRBV2	TRBJ1-3	.	.
TGTGCCAGCAGCTTAGAAGTAAACACCATATATTTT	CASSLEVNTIYF	TRBV7-9	TRBJ1-3	.	few
TGTGCCTGGAGCGGAAAGAGCTCTGGAAACACCATATATTTT	CAWSGKSSGNTIYF	TRBV30	TRBJ1-3	.	few
TGTGCCTGGAATATAGAGGGGGAGCAGTTCTTC	CAWNIEGEQFF	TRBV30	TRBJ2-1	.	.
TGCGCCAGCAGCTTCGACAGTCCTTCTGGAAACACCATATATTTT	CASSFDSPSGNTIYF	TRBV5-1	TRBJ1-3	.	.
TGCGCCAGCAGCAAACCCGGGACAGGGGCAGATACGCAGTATTTT	CASSKPGTGADTQYF	TRBV5-1	TRBJ2-3	TRBD1	once
TGCGCCAGCAGTCCCCAGTGGTACGGGGAGCTGTTTTTT	CASSPQWYGELFF	TRBV10-2	TRBJ2-2	.	.
TGTGCCAGCAGTGCGACCGGGACAGGGATCTACGAGCAGTACTTC	CASSATGTGIYEQYF	TRBV6-5	TRBJ2-7	TRBD1	.
TGTGCCAGCAGCTTGGCCCCGGCAGGGGGTGACAGAGGTACGCAGTATTTT	CASSLAPAGGDRGTQYF	TRBV5-4	TRBJ2-3	TRBD1	.